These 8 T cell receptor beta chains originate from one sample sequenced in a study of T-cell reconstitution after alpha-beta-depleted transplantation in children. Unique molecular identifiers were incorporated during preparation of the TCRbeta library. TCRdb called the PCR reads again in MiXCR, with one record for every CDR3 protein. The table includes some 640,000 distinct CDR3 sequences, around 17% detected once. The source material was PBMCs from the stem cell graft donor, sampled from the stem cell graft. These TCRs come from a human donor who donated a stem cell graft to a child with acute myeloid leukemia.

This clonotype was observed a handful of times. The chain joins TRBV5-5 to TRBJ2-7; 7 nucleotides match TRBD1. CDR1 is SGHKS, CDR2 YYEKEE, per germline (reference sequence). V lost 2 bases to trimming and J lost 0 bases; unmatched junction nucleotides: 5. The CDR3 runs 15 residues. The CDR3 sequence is CASSFGQELSYEQYF. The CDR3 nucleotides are TGTGCCAGCAGCTTTGGACAGGAGCTCTCCTACGAGCAGTACTTC.

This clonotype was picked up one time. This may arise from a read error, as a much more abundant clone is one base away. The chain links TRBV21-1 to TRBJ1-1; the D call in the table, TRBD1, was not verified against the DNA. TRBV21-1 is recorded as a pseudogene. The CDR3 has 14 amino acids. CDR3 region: CASRGTGDWTEPFF. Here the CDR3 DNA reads TGTGCCAGCAGGGGGACAGGGGATTGGACTGAACCTTTCTTT.

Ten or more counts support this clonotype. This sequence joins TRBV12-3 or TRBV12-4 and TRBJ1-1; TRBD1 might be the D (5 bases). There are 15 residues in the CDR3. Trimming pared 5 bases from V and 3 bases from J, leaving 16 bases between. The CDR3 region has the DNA TGTGCCAGCAGTCTAATTCAGGGAGAGCACACTGAAGCTTTCTTT. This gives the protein CASSLIQGEHTEAFF.

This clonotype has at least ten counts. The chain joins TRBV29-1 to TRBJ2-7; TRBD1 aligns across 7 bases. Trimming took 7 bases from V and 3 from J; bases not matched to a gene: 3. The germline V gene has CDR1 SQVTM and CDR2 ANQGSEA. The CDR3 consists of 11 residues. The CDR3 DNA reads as TGCAGCGCCGGGACAGACTACGAGCAGTACTTC. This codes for CSAGTDYEQYF.

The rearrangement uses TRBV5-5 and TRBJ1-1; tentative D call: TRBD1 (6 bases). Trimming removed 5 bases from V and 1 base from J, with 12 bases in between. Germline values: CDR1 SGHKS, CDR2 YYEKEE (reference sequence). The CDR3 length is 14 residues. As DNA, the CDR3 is TGTGCCAGCAGTTACCAGGGACAGAACACTGAAGCTTTCTTT. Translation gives CASSYQGQNTEAFF.

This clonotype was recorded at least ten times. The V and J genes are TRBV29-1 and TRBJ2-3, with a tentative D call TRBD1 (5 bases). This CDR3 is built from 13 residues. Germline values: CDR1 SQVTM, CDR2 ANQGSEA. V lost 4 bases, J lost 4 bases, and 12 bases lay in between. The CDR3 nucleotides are TGCAGCGTTGGGGGCTACACCGCAGATACGCAGTATTTT. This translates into CSVGGYTADTQYF.

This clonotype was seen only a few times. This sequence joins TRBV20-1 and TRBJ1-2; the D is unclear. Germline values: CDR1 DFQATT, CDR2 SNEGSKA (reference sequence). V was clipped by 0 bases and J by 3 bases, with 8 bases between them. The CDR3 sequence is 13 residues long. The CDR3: CSARDKKDYGYTF. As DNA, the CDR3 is TGCAGTGCTAGAGATAAGAAGGACTATGGCTACACCTTC.

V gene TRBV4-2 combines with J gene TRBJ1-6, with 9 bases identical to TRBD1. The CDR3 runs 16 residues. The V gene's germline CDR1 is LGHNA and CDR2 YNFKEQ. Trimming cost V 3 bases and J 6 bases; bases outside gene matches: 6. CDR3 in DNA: TGTGCCAGCAGCCAGGTGTCGGGACAGGGTAATTCACCCCTCCACTTT. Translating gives CASSQVSGQGNSPLHF.